Here is one T cell receptor (beta chain) with its context. Clones were read by immunoSEQ multiplex PCR, and TCRdb kept only the in-frame ones, dropping some. The sample has some 320,000 clones, roughly 80% seen once; the top ten hold approximately 2%. The data are from a study of Ad26.COV2.S vaccination and SARS-CoV-2 variants. The CDR3 totals 13 residues. V was pared by 4 bases and J by 0 bases, with 6 bases between. Germline CDR1 is SGHRS and CDR2 is YFSETQ. Documented treatment: around 19 received Ad26.COV2.S at low or high dose, single or two shots; roughly five received placebo; per-sample allocation not given. The samples were gathered on day 63 after the first injection of vaccine or placebo.

This clonotype was obtained from a person aged 18-60 years who received the Ad26.COV2.S COVID-19 vaccine or a placebo. This chain uses TRBV5-1 with TRBJ2-3, with D tentatively TRBD2 (5 bases). This specimen consisted of peripheral blood, obtained in a trial of Ad26.COV2.S vaccine versus placebo. The CDR3 spells CASSPGSTDTQYF. CDR3 bases: TGCGCCAGCAGCCCGGGGAGCACAGATACGCAGTATTTT. Based on the CDR3 plus reference TRBV5-1 and TRBJ2-3, the full variable domain is KAGVTQTPRYLIKTRGQQVTLSCSPISGHRSVSWYQQTPGQGLQFLFEYFSETQRNKGNFPGRFSGRQFSNSRSEMNVSTLELGDSALYLCASSPGSTDTQYFGPGTRLTVL.